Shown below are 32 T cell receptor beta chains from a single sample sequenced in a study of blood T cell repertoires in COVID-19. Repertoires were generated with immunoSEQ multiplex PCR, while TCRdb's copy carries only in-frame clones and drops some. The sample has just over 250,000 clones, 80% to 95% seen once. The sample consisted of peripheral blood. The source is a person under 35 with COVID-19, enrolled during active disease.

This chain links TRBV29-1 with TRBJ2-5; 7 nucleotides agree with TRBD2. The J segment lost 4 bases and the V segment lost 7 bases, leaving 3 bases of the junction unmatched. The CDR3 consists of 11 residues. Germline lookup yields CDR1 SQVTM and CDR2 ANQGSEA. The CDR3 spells CSGTRGETQYF. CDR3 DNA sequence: TGCAGCGGGACTAGGGGAGAGACCCAGTACTTC.

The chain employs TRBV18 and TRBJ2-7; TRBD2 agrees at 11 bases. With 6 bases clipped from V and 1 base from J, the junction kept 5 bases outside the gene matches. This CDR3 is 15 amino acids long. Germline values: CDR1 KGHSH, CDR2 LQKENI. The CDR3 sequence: CASSPRTSGSYEQYF. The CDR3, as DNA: TGTGCCAGCTCCCCAAGGACTAGCGGGTCCTACGAGCAGTACTTC.

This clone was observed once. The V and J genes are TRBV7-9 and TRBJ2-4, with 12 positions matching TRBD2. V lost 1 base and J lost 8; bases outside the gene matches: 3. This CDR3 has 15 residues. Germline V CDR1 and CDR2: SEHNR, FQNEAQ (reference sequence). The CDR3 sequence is CASSLGLAGGDIQYF. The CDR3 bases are TGTGCCAGCAGCTTAGGGCTAGCGGGAGGGGACATTCAGTACTTC.

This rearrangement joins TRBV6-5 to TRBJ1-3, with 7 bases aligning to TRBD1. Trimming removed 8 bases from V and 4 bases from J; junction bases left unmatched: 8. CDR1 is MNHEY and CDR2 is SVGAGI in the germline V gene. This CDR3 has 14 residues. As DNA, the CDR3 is TGTGCCAGCGGTACAGGGGCGGTAGGAAACACCATATATTTT. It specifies CASGTGAVGNTIYF.

CDR3: CASSGDRIANTEAFF. CDR3 sequence (DNA): TGTGCCAGCAGTGGGGACAGAATAGCGAACACTGAAGCTTTCTTT. The V call is TRBV2, the J call TRBJ1-1; 7 bases map to TRBD1. The germline V gene has CDR1 SNHLY and CDR2 FYNNEI. V trimming: 4 bases; J trimming: 1 base; junction bases outside the gene matches: 6. CDR3 size: 15 residues.

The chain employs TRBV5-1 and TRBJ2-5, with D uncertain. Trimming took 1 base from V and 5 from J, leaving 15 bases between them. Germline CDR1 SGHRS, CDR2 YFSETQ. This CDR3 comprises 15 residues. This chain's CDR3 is CASSLTPYSIETQYF. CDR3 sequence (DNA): TGCGCCAGCAGCTTGACCCCGTACTCTATTGAGACCCAGTACTTC.

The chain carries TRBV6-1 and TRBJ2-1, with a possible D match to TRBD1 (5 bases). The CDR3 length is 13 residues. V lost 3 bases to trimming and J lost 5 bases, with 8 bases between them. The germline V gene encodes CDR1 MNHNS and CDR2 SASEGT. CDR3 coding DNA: TGTGCCAGCAGTGACCCGACAGACAATGAGCAGTTCTTC. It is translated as CASSDPTDNEQFF.

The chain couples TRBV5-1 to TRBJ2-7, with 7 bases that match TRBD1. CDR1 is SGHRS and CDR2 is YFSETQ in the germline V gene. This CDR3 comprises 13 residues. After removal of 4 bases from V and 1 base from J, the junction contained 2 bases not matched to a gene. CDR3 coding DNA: TGCGCCAGCAGCCGACAGGGTTCCTACGAGCAGTACTTC. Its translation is CASSRQGSYEQYF.

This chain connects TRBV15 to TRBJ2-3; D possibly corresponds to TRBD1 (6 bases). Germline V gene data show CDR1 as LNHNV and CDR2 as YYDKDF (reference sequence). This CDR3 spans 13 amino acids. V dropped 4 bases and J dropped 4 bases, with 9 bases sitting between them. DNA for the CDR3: TGTGCCACCAGCAAGGGGGAAGCAGATACGCAGTATTTT. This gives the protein CATSKGEADTQYF.

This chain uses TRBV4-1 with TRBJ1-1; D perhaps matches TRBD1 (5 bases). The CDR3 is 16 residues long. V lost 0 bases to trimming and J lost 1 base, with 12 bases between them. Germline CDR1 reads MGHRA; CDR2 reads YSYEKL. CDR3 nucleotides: TGCGCCAGCAGCCAAGACAGGGCGGAACGGAACACTGAAGCTTTCTTT. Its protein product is CASSQDRAERNTEAFF.

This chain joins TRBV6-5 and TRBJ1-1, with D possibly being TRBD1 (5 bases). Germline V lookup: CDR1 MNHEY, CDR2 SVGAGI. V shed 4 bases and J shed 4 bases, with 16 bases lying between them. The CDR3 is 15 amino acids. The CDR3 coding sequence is TGTGCCAGCAGTTTAGGACATCCTCGGGTCACTGAAGCTTTCTTT. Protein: CASSLGHPRVTEAFF.

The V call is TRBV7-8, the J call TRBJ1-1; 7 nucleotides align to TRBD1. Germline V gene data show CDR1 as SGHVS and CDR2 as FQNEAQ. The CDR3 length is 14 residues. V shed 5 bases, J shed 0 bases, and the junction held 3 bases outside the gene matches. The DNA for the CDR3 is TGTGCCAGCAGCCGGGACAGCATGAACACTGAAGCTTTCTTT. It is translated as CASSRDSMNTEAFF.

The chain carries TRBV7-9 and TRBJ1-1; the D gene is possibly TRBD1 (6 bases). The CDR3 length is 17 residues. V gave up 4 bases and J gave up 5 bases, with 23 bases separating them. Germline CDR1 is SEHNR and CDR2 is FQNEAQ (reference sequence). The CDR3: CASSSFEDRTPFTEAFF. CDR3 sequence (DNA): TGTGCCAGCAGCTCTTTCGAAGACAGGACTCCGTTTACTGAAGCTTTCTTT.

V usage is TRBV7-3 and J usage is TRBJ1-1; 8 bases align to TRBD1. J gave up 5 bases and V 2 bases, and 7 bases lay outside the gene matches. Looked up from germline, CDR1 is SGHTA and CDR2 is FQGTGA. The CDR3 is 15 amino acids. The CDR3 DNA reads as TGTGCCAGCAGCTTAGGACAGGGACCGGGGACTGAAGCTTTCTTT. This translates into CASSLGQGPGTEAFF. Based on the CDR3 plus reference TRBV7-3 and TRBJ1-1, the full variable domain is GAGVSQTPSNKVTEKGKYVELRCDPISGHTALYWYRQSLGQGPEFLIYFQGTGAADDSGLPNDRFFAVRPEGSVSTLKIQRTERGDSAVYLCASSLGQGPGTEAFFGQGTRLTVV.

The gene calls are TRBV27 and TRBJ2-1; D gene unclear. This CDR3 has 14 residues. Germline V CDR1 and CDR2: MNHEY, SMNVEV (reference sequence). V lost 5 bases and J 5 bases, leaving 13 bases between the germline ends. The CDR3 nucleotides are TGTGCCAGCAGTCCCCTTCAGCGAAACAATGAGCAGTTCTTC. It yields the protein CASSPLQRNNEQFF.

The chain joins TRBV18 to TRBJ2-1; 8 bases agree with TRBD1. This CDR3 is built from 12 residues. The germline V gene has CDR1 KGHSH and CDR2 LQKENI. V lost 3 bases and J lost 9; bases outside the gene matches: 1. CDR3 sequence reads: CASSPDRGEQFF. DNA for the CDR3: TGTGCCAGCTCACCCGACAGGGGTGAGCAGTTCTTC.

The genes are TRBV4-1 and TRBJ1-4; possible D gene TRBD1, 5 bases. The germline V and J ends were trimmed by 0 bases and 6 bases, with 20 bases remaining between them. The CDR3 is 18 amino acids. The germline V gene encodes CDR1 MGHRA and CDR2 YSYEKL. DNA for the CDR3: TGCGCCAGCAGCCAAGATAGGACACCGCAAAAGGTGGATGAAAAACTGTTTTTT. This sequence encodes CASSQDRTPQKVDEKLFF.

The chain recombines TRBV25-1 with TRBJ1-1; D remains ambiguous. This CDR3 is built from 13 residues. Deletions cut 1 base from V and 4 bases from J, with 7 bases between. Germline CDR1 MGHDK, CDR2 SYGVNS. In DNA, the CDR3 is TGTGCCAGCAGTGAATTCTCGAGCACTGAAGCTTTCTTT. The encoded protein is CASSEFSSTEAFF.

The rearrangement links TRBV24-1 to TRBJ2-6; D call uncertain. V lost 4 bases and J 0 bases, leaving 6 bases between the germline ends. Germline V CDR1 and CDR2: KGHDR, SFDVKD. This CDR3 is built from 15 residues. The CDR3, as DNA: TGTGCCACCAGTGAGGCCCCCTCTGGGGCCAACGTCCTGACTTTC. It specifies CATSEAPSGANVLTF.

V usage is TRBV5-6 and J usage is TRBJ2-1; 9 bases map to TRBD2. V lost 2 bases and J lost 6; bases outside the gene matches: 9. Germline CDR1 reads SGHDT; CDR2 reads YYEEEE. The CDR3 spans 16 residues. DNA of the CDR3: TGTGCCAGCAGCTTCCGGGGAGCGGGAGGTGGCAATGAGCAGTTCTTC. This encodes CASSFRGAGGGNEQFF.

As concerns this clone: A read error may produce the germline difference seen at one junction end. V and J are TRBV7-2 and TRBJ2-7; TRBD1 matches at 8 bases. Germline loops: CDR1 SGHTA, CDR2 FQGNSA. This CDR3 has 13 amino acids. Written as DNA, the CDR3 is TGTGCCAGCAGCTTAGACAGGGGGTACGTGCAGTACTTC. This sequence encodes CASSLDRGYVQYF.

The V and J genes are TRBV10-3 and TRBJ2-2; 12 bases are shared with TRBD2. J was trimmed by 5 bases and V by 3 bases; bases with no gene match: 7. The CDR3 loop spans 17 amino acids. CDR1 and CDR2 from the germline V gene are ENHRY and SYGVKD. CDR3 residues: CAISDGTSGSGTGELFF. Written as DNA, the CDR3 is TGTGCCATCAGTGACGGGACTAGCGGGTCCGGAACCGGGGAGCTGTTTTTT.

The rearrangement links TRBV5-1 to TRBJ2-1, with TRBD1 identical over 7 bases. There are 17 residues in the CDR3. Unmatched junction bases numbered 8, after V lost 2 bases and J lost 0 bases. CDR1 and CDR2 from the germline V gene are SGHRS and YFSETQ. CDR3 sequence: CASSLMMTGSSYNEQFF. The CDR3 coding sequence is TGCGCCAGCAGCTTAATGATGACAGGGAGCTCCTACAATGAGCAGTTCTTC.

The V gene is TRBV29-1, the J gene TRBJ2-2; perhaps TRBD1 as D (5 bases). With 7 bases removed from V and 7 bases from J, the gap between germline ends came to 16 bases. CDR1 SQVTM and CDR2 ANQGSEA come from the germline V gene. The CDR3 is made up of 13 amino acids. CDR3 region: CSASGQMRGELFF. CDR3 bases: TGCAGCGCCTCCGGACAAATGCGCGGGGAGCTGTTTTTT.

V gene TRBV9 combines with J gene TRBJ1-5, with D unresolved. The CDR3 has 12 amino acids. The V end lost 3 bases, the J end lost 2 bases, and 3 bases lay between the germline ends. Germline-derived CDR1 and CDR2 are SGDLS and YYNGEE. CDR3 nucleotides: TGTGCCAGCAGCGCTGGCAATCAGCCCCAGCATTTT. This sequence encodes CASSAGNQPQHF.

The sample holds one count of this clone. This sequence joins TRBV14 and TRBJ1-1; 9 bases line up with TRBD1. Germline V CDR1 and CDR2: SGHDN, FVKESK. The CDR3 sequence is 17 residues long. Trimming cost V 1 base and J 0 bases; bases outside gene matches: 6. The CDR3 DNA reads TGTGCCAGCAGCCAAGGTGGCGGGACAGGGTTGAACACTGAAGCTTTCTTT. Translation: CASSQGGGTGLNTEAFF.

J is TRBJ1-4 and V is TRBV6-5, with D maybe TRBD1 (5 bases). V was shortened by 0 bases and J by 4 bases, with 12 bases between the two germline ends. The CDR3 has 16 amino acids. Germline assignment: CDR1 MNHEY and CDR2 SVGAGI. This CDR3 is CASSYSAGRGNEKLFF. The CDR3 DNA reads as TGTGCCAGCAGTTACTCCGCGGGGCGGGGTAATGAAAAACTGTTTTTT.

The CDR3 spells CASSDGTGRRDTQYF. The CDR3 nucleotides read TGCGCCAGCAGTGACGGGACAGGGAGGAGAGATACGCAGTATTTT. The chain uses TRBV10-1 and TRBJ2-3, with TRBD1 identical over 9 bases. CDR3 length equals 15 residues. Germline CDR1 WNHNN, CDR2 SYGVQD (reference sequence). With 3 bases clipped from V and 5 bases from J, the junction kept 6 bases outside the gene matches.

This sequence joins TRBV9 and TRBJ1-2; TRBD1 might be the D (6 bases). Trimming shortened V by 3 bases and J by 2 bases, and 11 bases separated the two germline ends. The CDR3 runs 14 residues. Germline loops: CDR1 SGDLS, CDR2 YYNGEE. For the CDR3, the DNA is TGTGCCAGCAGCGCTGGACAGTCAAACTATGGCTACACCTTC. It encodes CASSAGQSNYGYTF.

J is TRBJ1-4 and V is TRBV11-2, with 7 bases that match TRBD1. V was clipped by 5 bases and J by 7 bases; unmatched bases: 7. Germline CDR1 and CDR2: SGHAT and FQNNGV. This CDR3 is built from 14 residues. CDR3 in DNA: TGTGCCAGCAGCCGTGCGACAGGGCCTGAAAAACTGTTTTTT. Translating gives CASSRATGPEKLFF.

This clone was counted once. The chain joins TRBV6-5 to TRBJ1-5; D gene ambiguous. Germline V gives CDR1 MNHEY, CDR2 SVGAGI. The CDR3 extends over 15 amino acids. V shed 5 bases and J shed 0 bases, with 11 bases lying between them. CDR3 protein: CASSRMTGSNQPQHF. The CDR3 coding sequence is TGTGCCAGCAGTCGTATGACGGGTAGCAATCAGCCCCAGCATTTT.

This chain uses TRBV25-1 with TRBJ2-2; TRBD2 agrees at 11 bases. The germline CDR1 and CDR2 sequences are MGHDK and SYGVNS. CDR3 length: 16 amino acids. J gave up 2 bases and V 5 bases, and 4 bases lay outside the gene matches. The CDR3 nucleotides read TGTGCCAGCAGTATGGGACTAGCGGATAACACCGGGGAGCTGTTTTTT. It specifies CASSMGLADNTGELFF.